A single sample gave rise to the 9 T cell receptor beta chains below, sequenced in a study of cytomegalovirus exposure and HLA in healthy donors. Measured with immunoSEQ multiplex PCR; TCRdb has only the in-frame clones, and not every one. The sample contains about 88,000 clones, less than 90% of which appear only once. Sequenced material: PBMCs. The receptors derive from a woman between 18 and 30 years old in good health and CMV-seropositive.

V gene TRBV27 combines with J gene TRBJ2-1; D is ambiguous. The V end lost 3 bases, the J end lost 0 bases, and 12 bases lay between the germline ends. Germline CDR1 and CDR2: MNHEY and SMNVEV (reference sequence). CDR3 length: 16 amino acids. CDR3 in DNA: TGTGCCAGCAGTTTGAGGTGGAAGGACTCCTACAATGAGCAGTTCTTC. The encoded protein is CASSLRWKDSYNEQFF.

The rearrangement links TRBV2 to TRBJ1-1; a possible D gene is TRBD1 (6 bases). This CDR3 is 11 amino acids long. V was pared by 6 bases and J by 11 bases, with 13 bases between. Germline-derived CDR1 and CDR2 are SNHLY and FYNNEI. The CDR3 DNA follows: TGTGCCAGCAGGGGTGGGGGCTTGGCTTTCTTT. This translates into CASRGGGLAFF.

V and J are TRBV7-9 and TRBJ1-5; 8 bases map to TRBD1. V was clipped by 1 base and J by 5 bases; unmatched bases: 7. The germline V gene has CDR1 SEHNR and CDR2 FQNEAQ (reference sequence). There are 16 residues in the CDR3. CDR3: CASSLGAGGGYQPQHF. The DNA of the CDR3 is TGTGCCAGCAGCTTAGGGGCAGGGGGCGGGTATCAGCCCCAGCATTTT.

The CDR3 DNA is TGTGCCAGGGGGGACAGGATTGAAAAACTGTTTTTT. This codes for CARGDRIEKLFF. The chain is built from TRBV6-1 and TRBJ1-4; 8 bases are shared with TRBD1. V gave up 9 bases and J gave up 7 bases; unmatched junction bases: 4. The germline V gene has CDR1 MNHNS and CDR2 SASEGT. The CDR3 has 12 residues.

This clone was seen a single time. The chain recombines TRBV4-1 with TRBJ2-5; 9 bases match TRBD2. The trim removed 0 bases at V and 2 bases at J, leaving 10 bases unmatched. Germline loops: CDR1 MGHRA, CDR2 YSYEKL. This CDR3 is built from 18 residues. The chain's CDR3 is CASSQDLASGVRQETQYF. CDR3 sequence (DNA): TGCGCCAGCAGCCAAGATCTTGCTAGCGGGGTAAGACAAGAGACCCAGTACTTC.

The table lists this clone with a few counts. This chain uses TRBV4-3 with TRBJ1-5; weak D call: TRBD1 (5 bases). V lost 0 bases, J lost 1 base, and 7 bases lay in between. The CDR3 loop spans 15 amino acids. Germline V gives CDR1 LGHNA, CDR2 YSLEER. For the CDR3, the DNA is TGCGCCAGCAGCCAAGAACAGGTCAGCAATCAGCCCCAGCATTTT. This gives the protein CASSQEQVSNQPQHF.

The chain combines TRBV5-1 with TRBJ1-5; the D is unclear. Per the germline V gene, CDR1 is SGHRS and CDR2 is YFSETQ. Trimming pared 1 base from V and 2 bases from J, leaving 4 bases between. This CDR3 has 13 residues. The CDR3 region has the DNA TGCGCCAGCAGCTTGCGCGGCAATCAGCCCCAGCATTTT. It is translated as CASSLRGNQPQHF.

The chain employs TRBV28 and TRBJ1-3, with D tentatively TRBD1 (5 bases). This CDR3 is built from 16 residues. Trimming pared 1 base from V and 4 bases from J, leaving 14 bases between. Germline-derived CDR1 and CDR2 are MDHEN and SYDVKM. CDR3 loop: CASSLSGLMTGNTIYF. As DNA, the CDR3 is TGTGCCAGCAGTTTATCAGGGCTTATGACCGGAAACACCATATATTTT.

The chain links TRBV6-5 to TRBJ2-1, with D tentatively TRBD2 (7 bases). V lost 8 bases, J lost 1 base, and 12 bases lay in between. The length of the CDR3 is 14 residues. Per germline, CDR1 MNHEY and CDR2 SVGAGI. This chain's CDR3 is CASSEGGSYNEQFF. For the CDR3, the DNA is TGTGCCAGCTCGGAGGGGGGGTCCTACAATGAGCAGTTCTTC.